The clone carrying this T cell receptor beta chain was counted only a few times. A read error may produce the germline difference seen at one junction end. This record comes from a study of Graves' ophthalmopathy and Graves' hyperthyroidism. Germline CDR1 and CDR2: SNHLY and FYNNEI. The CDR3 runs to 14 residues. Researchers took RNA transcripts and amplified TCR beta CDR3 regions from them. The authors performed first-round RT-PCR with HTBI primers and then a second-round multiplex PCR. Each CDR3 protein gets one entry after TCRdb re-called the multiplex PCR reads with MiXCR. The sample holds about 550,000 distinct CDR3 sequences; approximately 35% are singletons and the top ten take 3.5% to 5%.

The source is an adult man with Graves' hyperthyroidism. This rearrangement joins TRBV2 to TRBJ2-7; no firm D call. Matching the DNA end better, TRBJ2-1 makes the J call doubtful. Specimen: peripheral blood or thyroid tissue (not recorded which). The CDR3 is CASSVAGYYDEQFF. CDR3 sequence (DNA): TGTGCCAGCAGTGTGGCAGGATACTACGATGAGCAGTTCTTC.